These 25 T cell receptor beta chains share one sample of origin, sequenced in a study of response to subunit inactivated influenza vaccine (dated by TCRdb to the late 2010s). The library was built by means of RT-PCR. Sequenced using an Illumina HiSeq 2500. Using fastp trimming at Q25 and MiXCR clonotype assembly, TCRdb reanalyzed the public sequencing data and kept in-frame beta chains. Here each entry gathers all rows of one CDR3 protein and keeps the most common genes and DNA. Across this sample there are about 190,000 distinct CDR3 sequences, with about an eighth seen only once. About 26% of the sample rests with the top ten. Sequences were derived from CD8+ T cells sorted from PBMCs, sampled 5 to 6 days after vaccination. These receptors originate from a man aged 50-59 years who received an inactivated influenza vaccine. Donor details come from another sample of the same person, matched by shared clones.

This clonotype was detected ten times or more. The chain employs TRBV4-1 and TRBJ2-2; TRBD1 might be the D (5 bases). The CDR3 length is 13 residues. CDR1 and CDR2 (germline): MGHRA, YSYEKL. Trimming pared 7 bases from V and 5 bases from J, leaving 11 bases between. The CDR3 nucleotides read TGCGCCAGCAACCGACCAGGGACCGGGGAGCTGTTTTTT. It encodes CASNRPGTGELFF.

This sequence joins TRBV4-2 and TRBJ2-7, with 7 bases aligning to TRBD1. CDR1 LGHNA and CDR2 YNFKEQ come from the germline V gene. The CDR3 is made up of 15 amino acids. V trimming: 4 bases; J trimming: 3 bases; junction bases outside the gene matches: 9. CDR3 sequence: CASSPEQGSGYEQYF. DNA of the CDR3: TGTGCCAGCAGCCCAGAACAGGGGTCGGGCTACGAGCAGTACTTC.

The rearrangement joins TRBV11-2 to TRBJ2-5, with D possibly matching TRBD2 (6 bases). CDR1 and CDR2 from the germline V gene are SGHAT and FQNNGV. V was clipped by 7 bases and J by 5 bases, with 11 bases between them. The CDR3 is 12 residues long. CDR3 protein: CASMGGEETQYF. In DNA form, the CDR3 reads TGTGCCAGCATGGGGGGAGAGGAGACCCAGTACTTC.

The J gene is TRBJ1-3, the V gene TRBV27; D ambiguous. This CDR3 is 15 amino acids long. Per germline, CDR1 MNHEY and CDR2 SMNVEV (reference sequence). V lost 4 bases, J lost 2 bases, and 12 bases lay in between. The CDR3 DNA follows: TGTGCCAGCAGTTCGGGCCTTCCCACTGGAAACACCATATATTTT. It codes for CASSSGLPTGNTIYF.

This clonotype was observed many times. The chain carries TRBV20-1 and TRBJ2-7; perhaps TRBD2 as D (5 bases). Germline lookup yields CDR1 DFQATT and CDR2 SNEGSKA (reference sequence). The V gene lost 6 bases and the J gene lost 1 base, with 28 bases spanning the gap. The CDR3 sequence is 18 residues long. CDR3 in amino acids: CSARPIRVGEPTSYEQYF. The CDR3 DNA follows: TGCAGTGCCAGGCCCATCCGCGTCGGGGAACCTACATCCTACGAGCAGTACTTC.

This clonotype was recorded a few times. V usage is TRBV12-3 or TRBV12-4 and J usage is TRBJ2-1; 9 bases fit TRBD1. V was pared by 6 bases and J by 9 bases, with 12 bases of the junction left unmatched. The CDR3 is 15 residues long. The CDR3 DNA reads TGTGCCAGCAGACCACAGGGGGCGTTATTGGCTGAGCAGTTCTTC. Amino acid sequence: CASRPQGALLAEQFF.

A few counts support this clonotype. This CDR3 is CASSQGQVNSGANVLTF. In nucleotides, the CDR3 is TGTGCCAGCTCACAGGGACAGGTTAACTCTGGGGCCAACGTCCTGACTTTC. This chain links TRBV18 with TRBJ2-6; 8 positions agree with TRBD1. Germline V lookup: CDR1 KGHSH, CDR2 LQKENI. The V gene end was trimmed by 4 bases and the J gene end by 0 bases; junction bases not matched to a gene: 5. CDR3 size: 17 residues.

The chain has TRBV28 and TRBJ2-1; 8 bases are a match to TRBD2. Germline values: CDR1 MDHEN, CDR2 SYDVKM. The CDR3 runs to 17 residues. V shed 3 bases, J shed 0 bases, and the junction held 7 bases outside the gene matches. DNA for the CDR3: TGTGCCAGCAGTTTCTTCCAGCGGGAGAGCTCCTACAATGAGCAGTTCTTC. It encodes CASSFFQRESSYNEQFF. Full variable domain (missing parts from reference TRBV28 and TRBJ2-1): DVKVTQSSRYLVKRTGEKVFLECVQDMDHENMFWYRQDPGLGLRLIYFSYDVKMKEKGDIPEGYSVSREKKERFSLILESASTNQTSMYLCASSFFQRESSYNEQFFGPGTRLTVL.

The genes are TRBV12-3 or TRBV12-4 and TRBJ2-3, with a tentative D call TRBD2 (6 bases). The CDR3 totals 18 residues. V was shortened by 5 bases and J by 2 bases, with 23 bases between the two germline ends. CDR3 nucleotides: TGTGCCAGCAGTCCCCCGGTCCGGGGGATGGGGTCCACAGATACGCAGTATTTT. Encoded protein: CASSPPVRGMGSTDTQYF.

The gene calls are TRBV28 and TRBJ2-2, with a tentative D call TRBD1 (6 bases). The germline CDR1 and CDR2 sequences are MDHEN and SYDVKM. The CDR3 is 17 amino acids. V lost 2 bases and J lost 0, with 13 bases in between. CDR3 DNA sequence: TGTGCCAGCAGTTTAATTACAGGGTTCGCGAACACCGGGGAGCTGTTTTTT. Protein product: CASSLITGFANTGELFF.

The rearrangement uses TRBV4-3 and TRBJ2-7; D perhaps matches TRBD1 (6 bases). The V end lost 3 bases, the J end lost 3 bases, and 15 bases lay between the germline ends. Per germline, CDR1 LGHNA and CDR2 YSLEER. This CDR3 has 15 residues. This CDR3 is CASSQGNGQHYEQYF. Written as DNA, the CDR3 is TGCGCCAGCAGCCAGGGAAACGGACAGCACTACGAGCAGTACTTC.

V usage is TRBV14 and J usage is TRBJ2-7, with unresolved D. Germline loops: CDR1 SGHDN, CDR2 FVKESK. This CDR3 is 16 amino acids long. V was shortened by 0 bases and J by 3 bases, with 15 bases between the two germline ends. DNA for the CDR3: TGTGCCAGCAGCCAAGATCTTTGGAGCAACCACTACGAGCAGTACTTC. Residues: CASSQDLWSNHYEQYF.

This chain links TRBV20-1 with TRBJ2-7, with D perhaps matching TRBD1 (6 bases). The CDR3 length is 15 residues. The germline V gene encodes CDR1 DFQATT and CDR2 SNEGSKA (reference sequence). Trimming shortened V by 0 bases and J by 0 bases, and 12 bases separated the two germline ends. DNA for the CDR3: TGCAGTGCTAGAGAGGAGGCAGGGGCCTCCTACGAGCAGTACTTC. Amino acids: CSAREEAGASYEQYF.

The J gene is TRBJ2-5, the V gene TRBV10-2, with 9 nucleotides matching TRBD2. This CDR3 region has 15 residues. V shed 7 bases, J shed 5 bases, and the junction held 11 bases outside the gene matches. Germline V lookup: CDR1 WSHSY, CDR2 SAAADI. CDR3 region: CASKGGTSSLETQYF. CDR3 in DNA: TGCGCCAGCAAAGGAGGGACTAGCTCTTTGGAGACCCAGTACTTC.

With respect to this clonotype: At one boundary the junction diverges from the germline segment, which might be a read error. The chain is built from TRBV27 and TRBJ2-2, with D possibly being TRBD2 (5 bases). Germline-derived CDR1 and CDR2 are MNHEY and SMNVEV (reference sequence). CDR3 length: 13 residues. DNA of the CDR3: TGTGCCAGCAGTTTATCGTGGACCGGGGAGCTGCTTTTT. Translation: CASSLSWTGELLF.

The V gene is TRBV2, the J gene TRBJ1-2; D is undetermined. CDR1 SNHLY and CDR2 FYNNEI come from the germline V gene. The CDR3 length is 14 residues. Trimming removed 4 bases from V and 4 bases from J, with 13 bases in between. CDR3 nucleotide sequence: TGTGCCAGCAGTGTTGCAGTTAACCCCTATGGCTACACCTTC. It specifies CASSVAVNPYGYTF.

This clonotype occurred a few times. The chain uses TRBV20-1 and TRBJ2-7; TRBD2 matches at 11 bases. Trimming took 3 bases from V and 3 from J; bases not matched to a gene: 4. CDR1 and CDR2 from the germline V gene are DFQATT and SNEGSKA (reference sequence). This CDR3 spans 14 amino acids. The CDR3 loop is CSASRTSGFYEQYF. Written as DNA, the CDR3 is TGCAGTGCTAGCCGGACTAGCGGGTTCTACGAGCAGTACTTC.

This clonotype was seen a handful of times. CDR3 in DNA: TGTGCCAGCAGTTACAGATCCTACGAGCAGTACTTC. Protein product: CASSYRSYEQYF. This chain links TRBV6-4 with TRBJ2-7; D call uncertain. The V gene's germline CDR1 is MRHNA and CDR2 SNTAGT. The CDR3 has 12 residues. V dropped 5 bases and J dropped 1 base, with 6 bases sitting between them.

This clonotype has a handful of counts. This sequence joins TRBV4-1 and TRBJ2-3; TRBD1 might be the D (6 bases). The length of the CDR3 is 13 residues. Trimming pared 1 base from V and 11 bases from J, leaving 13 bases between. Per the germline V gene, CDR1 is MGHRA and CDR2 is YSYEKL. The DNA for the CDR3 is TGCGCCAGCAGCCAAGGAATCGGGACACAGCAGTATTTT. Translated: CASSQGIGTQQYF.

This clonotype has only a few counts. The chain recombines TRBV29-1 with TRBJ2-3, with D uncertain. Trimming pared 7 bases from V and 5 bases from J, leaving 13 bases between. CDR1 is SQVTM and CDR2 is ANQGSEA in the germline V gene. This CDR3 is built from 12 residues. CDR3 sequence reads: CSGGRRGDTQYF. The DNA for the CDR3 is TGCAGCGGAGGACGCCGAGGAGATACGCAGTATTTT.

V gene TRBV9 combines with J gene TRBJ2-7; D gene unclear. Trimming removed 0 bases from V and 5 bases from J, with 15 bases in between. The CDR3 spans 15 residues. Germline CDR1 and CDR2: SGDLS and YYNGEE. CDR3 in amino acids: CASSVGHSSRDEQYF. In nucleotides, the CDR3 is TGTGCCAGCAGCGTAGGGCATAGCAGTAGGGACGAGCAGTACTTC.

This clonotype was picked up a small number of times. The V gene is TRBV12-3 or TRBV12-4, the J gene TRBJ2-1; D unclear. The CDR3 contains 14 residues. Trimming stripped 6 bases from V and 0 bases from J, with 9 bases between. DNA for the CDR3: TGTGCCAGCAGCCCCGGGCCCTCCTACAATGAGCAGTTCTTC. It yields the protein CASSPGPSYNEQFF.

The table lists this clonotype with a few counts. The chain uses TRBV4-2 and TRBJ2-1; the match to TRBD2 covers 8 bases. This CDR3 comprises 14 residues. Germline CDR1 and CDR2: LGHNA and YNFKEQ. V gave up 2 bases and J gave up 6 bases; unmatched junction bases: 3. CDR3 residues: CASSQRAGVNEQFF. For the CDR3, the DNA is TGTGCCAGCAGCCAACGAGCGGGGGTCAATGAGCAGTTCTTC.

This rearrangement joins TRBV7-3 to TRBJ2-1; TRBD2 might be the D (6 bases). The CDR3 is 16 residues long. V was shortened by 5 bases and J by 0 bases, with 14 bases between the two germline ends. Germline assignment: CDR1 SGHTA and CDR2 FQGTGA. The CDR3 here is CASSLSGLSSYNEQFF. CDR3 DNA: TGTGCCAGCAGCCTCAGCGGGCTTAGCTCCTACAATGAGCAGTTCTTC.

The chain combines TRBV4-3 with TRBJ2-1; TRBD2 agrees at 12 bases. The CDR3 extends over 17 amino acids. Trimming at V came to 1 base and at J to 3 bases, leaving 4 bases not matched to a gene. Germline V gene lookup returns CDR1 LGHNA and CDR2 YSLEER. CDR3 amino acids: CASSQGLAGAHYNEQFF. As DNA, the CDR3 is TGCGCCAGCAGCCAAGGACTAGCGGGAGCTCACTACAATGAGCAGTTCTTC.